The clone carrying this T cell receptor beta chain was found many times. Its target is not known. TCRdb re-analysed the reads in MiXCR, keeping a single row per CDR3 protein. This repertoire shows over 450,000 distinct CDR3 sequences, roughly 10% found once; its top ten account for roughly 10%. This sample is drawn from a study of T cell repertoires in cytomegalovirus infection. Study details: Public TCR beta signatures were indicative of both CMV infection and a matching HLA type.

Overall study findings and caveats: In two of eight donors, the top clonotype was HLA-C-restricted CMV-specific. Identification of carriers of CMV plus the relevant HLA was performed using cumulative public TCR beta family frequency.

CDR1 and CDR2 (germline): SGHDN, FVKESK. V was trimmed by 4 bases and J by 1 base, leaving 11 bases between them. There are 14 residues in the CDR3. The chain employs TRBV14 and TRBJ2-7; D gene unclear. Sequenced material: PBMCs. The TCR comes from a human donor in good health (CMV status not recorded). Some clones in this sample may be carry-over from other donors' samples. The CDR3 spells CASSPDWGSYEQYF. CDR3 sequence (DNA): TGTGCCAGCAGCCCCGATTGGGGTTCCTACGAGCAGTACTTC. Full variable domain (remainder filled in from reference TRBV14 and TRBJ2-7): EAGVTQFPSHSVIEKGQTVTLRCDPISGHDNLYWYRRVMGKEIKFLLHFVKESKQDESGMPNNRFLAERTGGTYSTLKVQPAELEDSGVYFCASSPDWGSYEQYFGPGTRLTVT.